Below, 21 T cell receptor beta chains from the same sample are listed, as sequenced in a study of T cell responses to AZD1222 COVID-19 vaccine. Using immunoSEQ multiplex PCR, the repertoire was profiled, and TCRdb retains in-frame clones only, with some absent. This sample has around 190,000 clones, with 80% to 90% found just once. The source material was peripheral blood, sampled on day 0 of AZD1222 vaccination. These receptors were obtained from an adult in good health.

This chain links TRBV18 with TRBJ1-4; possibly TRBD1 for D (5 bases). Per the germline V gene, CDR1 is KGHSH and CDR2 is LQKENI. V gave up 2 bases and J gave up 4 bases, with 8 bases separating them. The CDR3 sequence is 14 residues long. The CDR3 DNA reads TGTGCCAGCTCACCAGGGGCCCTTAATGAAAAACTGTTTTTT. Translating it yields CASSPGALNEKLFF.

V gene TRBV9 combines with J gene TRBJ2-5, with 8 bases identical to TRBD1. The germline V gene encodes CDR1 SGDLS and CDR2 YYNGEE. With V trimmed by 5 bases and J by 5 bases, 5 bases remained unmatched. The CDR3 runs to 13 residues. This CDR3 reads CASSSYRGETQYF. CDR3 bases: TGTGCCAGCAGTTCCTACAGGGGGGAGACCCAGTACTTC.

The chain has TRBV10-3 and TRBJ1-6, with 10 bases that match TRBD1. Germline V gene data show CDR1 as ENHRY and CDR2 as SYGVKD. This CDR3 comprises 13 residues. V gave up 10 bases and J gave up 15 bases; unmatched junction bases: 12. CDR3 DNA sequence: TGTGCCACCACGGGGACAGGGGTGGATGTCCTCCACTTT. Protein: CATTGTGVDVLHF.

The chain joins TRBV5-4 to TRBJ2-2; no firm D call. CDR3 length: 15 amino acids. Germline V gene sequence: CDR1 SGHNT, CDR2 YYREEE (reference sequence). The V end was cut by 4 bases, the J end by 5 bases, with 15 bases between. For the CDR3, the DNA is TGTGCCAGCAGCCCTCCGGGCCTAGGTACCGGGGAGCTGTTTTTT. This sequence encodes CASSPPGLGTGELFF.

CDR3 sequence: CASSEVDRGRVEQFF. In DNA, the CDR3 is TGTGCCAGCAGTGAAGTTGACAGGGGGCGAGTTGAGCAGTTCTTC. The chain is built from TRBV6-1 and TRBJ2-1; TRBD1 agrees at 10 bases. The CDR3 runs 15 residues. CDR1 is MNHNS, CDR2 SASEGT, per germline. The V gene end was trimmed by 1 base and the J gene end by 9 bases; junction bases not matched to a gene: 6.

This chain uses TRBV10-3 with TRBJ1-2; D unclear. Germline CDR1 ENHRY, CDR2 SYGVKD. The CDR3 loop spans 13 amino acids. The V gene lost 7 bases and the J gene lost 0 bases, with 9 bases spanning the gap. CDR3 amino acids: CAINPAANYGYTF. CDR3 DNA sequence: TGTGCCATCAATCCGGCAGCTAACTATGGCTACACCTTC.

V usage is TRBV6-5 and J usage is TRBJ2-3; 9 bases map to TRBD1. Germline V gene lookup returns CDR1 MNHEY and CDR2 SVGAGI. The CDR3 runs 15 residues. After removal of 5 bases from V and 6 bases from J, the junction contained 9 bases not matched to a gene. The CDR3 protein is CASSTGTGYSDTQYF. The CDR3 nucleotides are TGTGCCAGCAGTACGGGGACAGGGTATTCGGATACGCAGTATTTT.

CDR3 amino acids: CASSPWGREAYEQYF. The DNA for the CDR3 is TGTGCCAGCAGCCCCTGGGGGAGGGAGGCCTACGAGCAGTACTTC. This chain connects TRBV5-4 to TRBJ2-7; 7 bases match TRBD2. Trimming at V came to 4 bases and at J to 2 bases, leaving 9 bases not matched to a gene. CDR1 is SGHNT, CDR2 YYREEE, per germline (reference sequence). The CDR3 has 15 residues.

CDR3 loop: CASSGLAGSSYNEQFF. The CDR3, as DNA: TGTGCCAGCAGCGGGTTAGCGGGGAGCTCCTACAATGAGCAGTTCTTC. V gene TRBV7-8 combines with J gene TRBJ2-1; TRBD2 matches at 8 bases. CDR3 length: 16 amino acids. The V segment lost 5 bases and the J segment 0 bases; nucleotides outside the gene matches: 6. Germline V gene data show CDR1 as SGHVS and CDR2 as FQNEAQ.

The chain combines TRBV27 with TRBJ2-1; maybe TRBD2 (6 bases). Between the trimmed V and J ends, which lost 4 bases and 7 bases, there was a span of 17 bases. The CDR3 runs to 15 residues. The germline V gene has CDR1 MNHEY and CDR2 SMNVEV (reference sequence). The CDR3 sequence: CASSWLVEGLNEQFF. The CDR3 DNA sequence: TGTGCCAGCAGTTGGTTGGTGGAGGGCCTTAATGAGCAGTTCTTC.

This chain uses TRBV5-1 with TRBJ2-7; 9 bases align to TRBD1. Germline CDR1 and CDR2: SGHRS and YFSETQ. This CDR3 has 14 residues. The V and J ends lost 3 bases and 5 bases, in that order; junction bases with no gene match: 6. CDR3 nucleotides: TGCGCCAGCAGCTCGGGACAGGGAGGTCACGAGCAGTACTTC. The encoded protein is CASSSGQGGHEQYF.

The V call is TRBV27, the J call TRBJ2-2; a possible D gene is TRBD1 (6 bases). V was shortened by 5 bases and J by 7 bases, with 14 bases between the two germline ends. Germline CDR1 MNHEY, CDR2 SMNVEV (reference sequence). CDR3 size: 14 residues. DNA for the CDR3: TGTGCCAGCAGTCCGGCGATGACAGGCGGGGAGCTGTTTTTT. Translating it yields CASSPAMTGGELFF.

This chain uses TRBV5-1 with TRBJ1-5; D might be TRBD1 (5 bases). Germline lookup yields CDR1 SGHRS and CDR2 YFSETQ. V was cut by 5 bases and J by 5 bases, with 11 bases left in between. The CDR3 totals 13 residues. The CDR3 spells CASRSGSDQPQHF. The CDR3 nucleotides read TGCGCCAGCAGGTCAGGGTCGGATCAGCCCCAGCATTTT.

This rearrangement joins TRBV21-1 to TRBJ1-3. TRBV21-1 constitutes a pseudogene. There are 16 residues in the CDR3. Written as DNA, the CDR3 is TGTGCCAGCAGCAAATCTGACGGAGACTCTGGAAACACCATATATTTT. Translated, it gives CASSKSDGDSGNTIYF.

The J gene is TRBJ1-5, the V gene TRBV5-1; TRBD1 matches at 11 bases. Germline values: CDR1 SGHRS, CDR2 YFSETQ. Trimming cost V 4 bases and J 0 bases; bases outside gene matches: 12. CDR3 length: 19 amino acids. The CDR3 DNA is TGCGCCAGCAGCCCCGGGACAGGGGGTGGTGGTAGTAGCAATCAGCCCCAGCATTTT. Translating it yields CASSPGTGGGGSSNQPQHF.

The rearrangement links TRBV4-1 to TRBJ2-3; the D gene is possibly TRBD1 (6 bases). V was pared by 2 bases and J by 2 bases, with 11 bases between. The CDR3 has 15 residues. Per germline, CDR1 MGHRA and CDR2 YSYEKL. CDR3 sequence: CASSQIGQFTDTQYF. The CDR3 DNA reads as TGCGCCAGCAGCCAAATCGGACAGTTCACAGATACGCAGTATTTT.

The chain joins TRBV5-1 to TRBJ1-2, with TRBD1 matching over 9 bases. The germline V gene has CDR1 SGHRS and CDR2 YFSETQ. The CDR3 totals 13 residues. Losses at the gene ends were 4 bases for V and 12 bases for J; bases not matched to a gene: 10. The CDR3 nucleotides are TGCGCCAGCAGCCCGGGACAGGGTCTAGGGGACACCTTC. This codes for CASSPGQGLGDTF.

J is TRBJ2-1 and V is TRBV28; D is ambiguous. V was pared by 6 bases and J by 4 bases, with 7 bases between. The CDR3 runs 12 residues. CDR1 MDHEN and CDR2 SYDVKM come from the germline V gene. CDR3 in DNA: TGTGCCAGCAGCACGGCATACAATGAGCAGTTCTTC. It specifies CASSTAYNEQFF.

This clone was detected a few times. The V and J genes are TRBV5-1 and TRBJ1-5; D possibly corresponds to TRBD1 (5 bases). The CDR3 loop spans 15 amino acids. Germline V lookup: CDR1 SGHRS, CDR2 YFSETQ. V shed 4 bases and J shed 6 bases, with 17 bases lying between them. The CDR3 region is CASSPGPQLGQPQHF. For the CDR3, the DNA is TGCGCCAGCAGCCCGGGACCCCAACTGGGTCAGCCCCAGCATTTT.

This chain uses TRBV12-3 or TRBV12-4 with TRBJ2-7; D is tentatively TRBD1 or TRBD2 (6 bases each). V gave up 4 bases and J gave up 2 bases, with 9 bases separating them. This CDR3 has 13 amino acids. CDR3 residues: CASSSRGAYEQYF. The CDR3 region has the DNA TGTGCCAGCAGTTCAAGGGGGGCCTACGAGCAGTACTTC.

Points on this clone: The same CDR3 is also encoded by other DNA sequences in this sample. The chain couples TRBV27 to TRBJ1-3; 8 bases are shared with TRBD1. The CDR3 contains 15 residues. Trimming cost V 3 bases and J 3 bases; bases outside gene matches: 4. CDR1 MNHEY and CDR2 SMNVEV come from the germline V gene (reference sequence). The CDR3 reads CASSLQGADGNTIYF. The CDR3 nucleotides are TGTGCCAGCAGTTTGCAGGGGGCGGATGGAAACACCATATATTTT.